The 5 T cell receptor beta chains reported below all come from one sample, sequenced in a study of T cell responses to AZD1222 COVID-19 vaccine. Libraries were prepared by immunoSEQ multiplex PCR; TCRdb keeps only in-frame clonotypes and omits some of them. Of over 150,000 clones listed, approximately 90% are singletons. The material was peripheral blood, obtained on day 0 of MenACWY control vaccination. These receptors were collected from an adult in good health.

The chain employs TRBV4-1 and TRBJ1-1, with D possibly being TRBD1 (5 bases). CDR3 length equals 15 residues. The germline V and J ends were trimmed by 3 bases and 1 base, with 12 bases remaining between them. Germline V lookup: CDR1 MGHRA, CDR2 YSYEKL. The CDR3 nucleotides are TGCGCCAGCAGCCAGAGATCTACAGGGAACACTGAAGCTTTCTTT. Protein sequence: CASSQRSTGNTEAFF.

This chain uses TRBV10-3 with TRBJ1-6; possibly TRBD1 for D (6 bases). Germline-derived CDR1 and CDR2 are ENHRY and SYGVKD. The CDR3 spans 14 residues. V was shortened by 2 bases and J by 10 bases, with 12 bases between the two germline ends. Here the CDR3 reads CAISERGSGSPLHF. The CDR3 bases are TGTGCCATCAGTGAGAGGGGGTCTGGGTCACCCCTCCACTTT.

V is TRBV30 and J is TRBJ2-1, with D perhaps TRBD2 (5 bases). Germline CDR1 reads GTSNPN; CDR2 reads SVGIG (reference sequence). Trimming removed 3 bases from V and 3 bases from J, with 12 bases in between. This CDR3 has 14 amino acids. The DNA of the CDR3 is TGTGCCTGGAGCGCCGGGATTGGCTACAATGAGCAGTTCTTC. Protein sequence: CAWSAGIGYNEQFF.

The rearrangement joins TRBV9 to TRBJ1-1; TRBD1 agrees at 7 bases. The CDR3 totals 17 residues. CDR1 is SGDLS, CDR2 YYNGEE, per germline. Trimming removed 0 bases from V and 3 bases from J; junction bases left unmatched: 11. The DNA of the CDR3 is TGTGCCAGCAGCGTAGGAAGAAGAGGGGGCCCTGACACTGAAGCTTTCTTT. It yields the protein CASSVGRRGGPDTEAFF.

The chain recombines TRBV7-8 with TRBJ1-1, with TRBD1 matching over 10 bases. Per germline, CDR1 SGHVS and CDR2 FQNEAQ. The CDR3 has 16 residues. With V trimmed by 4 bases and J by 3 bases, 8 bases remained unmatched. For the CDR3, the DNA is TGTGCCAGCAGCTCCGAGGGACAGGGGATTTACACTGAAGCTTTCTTT. Protein sequence: CASSSEGQGIYTEAFF.